This is a list of T cell receptor beta chains from one sample in a study of blood T cell repertoires in COVID-19. Repertoires were generated with immunoSEQ multiplex PCR, while TCRdb's copy carries only in-frame clones and drops some. The profile covers some 43,000 clones, with roughly 83% appearing a single time and around 4.5% taken by the ten largest. The source material was peripheral blood. The receptor set was obtained from a man aged 50 to 60 with active COVID-19. Both conserved end residues are trimmed from each CDR3. The order of the fields is V gene, CDR3 protein.

TRBV21-1 ASSNGPESQGMVTGELF
TRBV10-3 AIRIGLQGTGNTEAF
TRBV10-3 AISERAGGQETQY
TRBV13 ASSSRAGTTGELF
TRBV14 ASSQPGKDGYGEQF
TRBV6-5 ASRVGAGGYEQY
TRBV28 ASSRGYETQY
TRBV10-3 AISPGAYEQY
TRBV11-1 ASSPGLAGRRETQY
TRBV2 ASSGQGTGELF
TRBV15 ATSRDSTGSGEKLF
TRBV29-1 SASGQGPNEQF
TRBV3-1/TRBV3-2 ASSRSGGRQGVSNQPQH
TRBV4-3 ASSQDEAAGLNTEAF
TRBV5-6 ASSPPDRTGEKYEQY
TRBV19 ASSGTATGELF
TRBV6-5 ASSPLFKRNTEAF
TRBV5-1 ASSFSHSYNEQF
TRBV4-3 ASSQDGAERGGSNEQF
TRBV5-1 ASSLRDRAQETQY
TRBV5-1 ASSLGAGGYYEQY
TRBV4-1 ASSQDPSGVTTDTQY
TRBV7-9 ATRDRQETQY
TRBV7-2 ASSLRVTSYNEQF
TRBV7-9 ASIGGADGYT
TRBV7-9 ASSKTSGGYYEQY
TRBV28 ASSPGGVEETQY